Listed below are T cell receptor beta chains from one sample, sequenced in a study of cytomegalovirus exposure and HLA in healthy donors. The protocol was immunoSEQ multiplex PCR, while the TCRdb copy is restricted to in-frame clones and leaves out a portion. This table holds over 200,000 clones, approximately 87% found once. Sequencing was done on a sample of PBMCs. Receptor source: a human donor in good health. Both conserved end residues are part of each CDR3. Each record gives: CDR3 DNA, CDR3 protein, J gene, V gene, clone size, D gene. A D gene is named only where the DNA matches it firmly. Expanded clones are given a class, and other clones once, few, many or no size at all.

TGTGCCAGCAGCTCCCTAGCGGGCTACACAGATACGCAGTATTTT,CASSSLAGYTDTQYF,TRBJ2-3,TRBV7-3,-,TRBD2
TGTGCCAGCACGTTCAGGGATACGCAGTATTTT,CASTFRDTQYF,TRBJ2-3,TRBV2,-,-
TGTGCCAGCTCCCCCCCAACGAGCTACGAGCAGTACTTC,CASSPPTSYEQYF,TRBJ2-7,TRBV18,-,-
TGTGCCAGCAGCGGCCCGGGGGGCTACACCGGGGAGCTGTTTTTT,CASSGPGGYTGELFF,TRBJ2-2,TRBV11-2,-,-
TGTGCCAGCAGAGGACTAGCCTCCGCCTACGAGCAGTACTTC,CASRGLASAYEQYF,TRBJ2-7,TRBV6-5,-,TRBD2
TGTGCCAGCAGCGCACTAGCGGGGGCCCACAATGAGCAGTTCTTC,CASSALAGAHNEQFF,TRBJ2-1,TRBV9,once,TRBD2
TGTGCCAGCAGCCAGACTAGCGGGCCGAACACCGGGGAGCTGTTTTTT,CASSQTSGPNTGELFF,TRBJ2-2,TRBV14,-,TRBD2
TGTGCCAGCAGCTTTTCCAGTAATGAGCAGTTCTTC,CASSFSSNEQFF,TRBJ2-1,TRBV7-9,-,-
TGCGCCAGCAGCTTGACTAGCGGGAGGACCCCCTACGAGCAGTACTTC,CASSLTSGRTPYEQYF,TRBJ2-7,TRBV5-1,few,TRBD2
TGTGCCAGCAGTACCCCGGGACAGGGAGTAGGTGGCTACACCTTC,CASSTPGQGVGGYTF,TRBJ1-2,TRBV2,-,TRBD1
TGCGCCAGCAGCCAAGAGGCTAGCGCTACCTACGAGCAGTACTTC,CASSQEASATYEQYF,TRBJ2-7,TRBV4-1,-,-
TGCACCAGCAGCGGTAGACAGGGCTTAGGTGAAAAACTGTTTTTT,CTSSGRQGLGEKLFF,TRBJ1-4,TRBV1,once,-
TGTGCCAGCCAGACTAGCGGATACTACGAGCAGTACTTC,CASQTSGYYEQYF,TRBJ2-7,TRBV7-9,-,TRBD2
TGTGCCAGCAGTTACTCAGGGGTGGATACGCAGTATTTT,CASSYSGVDTQYF,TRBJ2-3,TRBV6-5,-,-
TGTGCCAGCAGTTCTATCCCCCCAAGGCTACGGATCCTGGTAGGGAGTTATGGCTACACCTTC,CASSSIPPRLRILVGSYGYTF,TRBJ1-2,TRBV27,-,-
TGTGCCAGCAACCAAGCCGGGGAAACGCGTGGCTACACCTTC,CASNQAGETRGYTF,TRBJ1-2,TRBV6-6,-,-